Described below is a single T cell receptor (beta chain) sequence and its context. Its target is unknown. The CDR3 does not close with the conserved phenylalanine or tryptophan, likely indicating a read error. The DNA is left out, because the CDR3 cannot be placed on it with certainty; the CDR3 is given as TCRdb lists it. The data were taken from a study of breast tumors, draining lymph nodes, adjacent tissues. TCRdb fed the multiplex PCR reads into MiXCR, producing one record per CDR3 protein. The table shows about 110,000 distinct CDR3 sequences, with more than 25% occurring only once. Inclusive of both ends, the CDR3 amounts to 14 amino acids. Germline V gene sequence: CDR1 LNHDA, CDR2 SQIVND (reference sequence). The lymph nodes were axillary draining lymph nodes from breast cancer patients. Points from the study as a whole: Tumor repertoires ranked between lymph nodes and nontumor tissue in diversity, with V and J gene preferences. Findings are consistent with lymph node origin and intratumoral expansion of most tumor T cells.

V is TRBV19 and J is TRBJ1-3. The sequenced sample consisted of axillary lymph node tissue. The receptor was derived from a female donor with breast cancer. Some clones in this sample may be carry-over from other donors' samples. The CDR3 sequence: CASSILSSGNTIHL.